These 10 T cell receptor beta chains came from one sample sequenced in a study of T cell responses to AZD1222 COVID-19 vaccine. The data were produced by immunoSEQ multiplex PCR, yet TCRdb's version contains in-frame clones alone and is incomplete. The sample includes about 64,000 clones, about 93% of them seen just once. The sequencing here drew on peripheral blood, taken 28 days after the second dose of the MenACWY control vaccine. These receptors all come from an adult who received the MenACWY meningococcal vaccine as a control.

J is TRBJ1-2 and V is TRBV6-2 or TRBV6-3; 8 bases align to TRBD1. The V and J ends lost 11 bases and 13 bases, in that order; junction bases with no gene match: 18. Germline CDR1 is MNHEY and CDR2 is SVGEGT. There are 13 residues in the CDR3. The CDR3 loop reads CACCWGQDVSSTF. In nucleotides, the CDR3 is TGTGCCTGCTGTTGGGGACAGGACGTCTCTAGCACCTTC.

This chain links TRBV24-1 with TRBJ2-2; no clear D. CDR3 length: 14 residues. Germline V gives CDR1 KGHDR, CDR2 SFDVKD. V gave up 8 bases and J gave up 5 bases, with 14 bases separating them. CDR3 nucleotides: TGTGCCACCAAGGGCCCGGTGGAAACCGGGGAGCTGTTTTTT. Protein sequence: CATKGPVETGELFF.

V gene TRBV5-4 combines with J gene TRBJ1-1; D remains unclear. CDR1 SGHNT and CDR2 YYREEE come from the germline V gene (reference sequence). Trimming cost V 2 bases and J 1 base, with 9 bases left between them. This CDR3 is 14 amino acids long. CDR3 amino acids: CASSLGWANTEAFF. The CDR3 coding sequence is TGTGCCAGCAGCTTAGGGTGGGCGAACACTGAAGCTTTCTTT.

This clone was seen once. V gene TRBV1 combines with J gene TRBJ2-7; the table calls TRBD1, which could not be checked here. TRBV1 constitutes a pseudogene. CDR3 length equals 15 residues. For the CDR3, the DNA is TGCACCAGCAGCCAAGTGGGGGACACTACTTACGAGCAGTACTTC. Residues: CTSSQVGDTTYEQYF.

The J gene is TRBJ2-5, the V gene TRBV5-5; D unresolved. CDR3 length equals 13 residues. Germline V lookup: CDR1 SGHKS, CDR2 YYEKEE (reference sequence). V was pared by 0 bases and J by 2 bases, with 5 bases between. CDR3 sequence (DNA): TGTGCCAGCAGCTTGGTAGGGCAAGAGACCCAGTACTTC. It specifies CASSLVGQETQYF.

Only one count was recorded for this clone. The chain links TRBV10-1 to TRBJ1-1; D is unclear. Germline V gene lookup returns CDR1 WNHNN and CDR2 SYGVQD (reference sequence). The CDR3 length is 13 residues. V lost 6 bases to trimming and J lost 6 bases, with 14 bases between them. CDR3 amino acids: CASSPGVVSEAFF. CDR3 coding DNA: TGCGCCAGCAGCCCGGGAGTAGTCTCTGAAGCTTTCTTT.

This rearrangement joins TRBV28 to TRBJ2-3; TRBD2 is a possible D gene (5 bases). V lost 3 bases to trimming and J lost 1 base, with 11 bases between them. The germline gives CDR1 MDHEN, CDR2 SYDVKM. This CDR3 is built from 15 residues. CDR3 loop: CASSFAAGGTDTQYF. In DNA form, the CDR3 reads TGTGCCAGCAGTTTTGCCGCGGGCGGCACAGATACGCAGTATTTT.

Here the CDR3 reads CAWNTISYNSPLHF. CDR3 nucleotides: TGTGCCTGGAATACGATCTCCTATAATTCACCCCTCCACTTT. The gene calls are TRBV30 and TRBJ1-6; D unresolved. This CDR3 region has 14 residues. CDR1 GTSNPN and CDR2 SVGIG come from the germline V gene (reference sequence). Trimming cost V 4 bases and J 0 bases, with 7 bases left between them.

The chain links TRBV2 to TRBJ2-3; 8 bases fit TRBD1. The germline V gene encodes CDR1 SNHLY and CDR2 FYNNEI. With 6 bases clipped from V and 1 base from J, the junction kept 3 bases outside the gene matches. The length of the CDR3 is 14 residues. The CDR3 DNA reads as TGTGCCAGCAGCGCGGGACAGGGCACAGATACGCAGTATTTT. It is translated as CASSAGQGTDTQYF.

This clone has only one observation. The J gene is TRBJ2-1, the V gene TRBV7-9; no clear D. CDR1 SEHNR and CDR2 FQNEAQ come from the germline V gene (reference sequence). V was trimmed by 0 bases and J by 0 bases, leaving 6 bases between them. The CDR3 sequence is 15 residues long. The CDR3 reads CASSLAGSSYNEQFF. CDR3 nucleotides: TGTGCCAGCAGCTTAGCGGGAAGCTCCTACAATGAGCAGTTCTTC.